Presented here are 14 T cell receptor beta chains from one specimen sequenced in a study of early T cells in non-severe SARS-CoV-2 infection. MiXCR was run by TCRdb on the 5' RACE reads, yielding one entry per CDR3 protein. The sample gives about 28,000 distinct CDR3 sequences, about 4.9% of which show up once; under 6% is in the top ten. This sample comprised whole blood, obtained at baseline. The receptors were sampled from an adult who was a healthcare worker with PCR-confirmed SARS-CoV-2 infection or an uninfected control (not recorded which).

This clonotype was seen ten or more times. The chain links TRBV7-2 to TRBJ1-5; a weak D match, TRBD1 (5 bases). This CDR3 spans 15 amino acids. Germline V gene data show CDR1 as SGHTA and CDR2 as FQGNSA. V was cut by 3 bases and J by 0 bases, with 9 bases left in between. CDR3 in amino acids: CASSLQGISNQPQHF. Here the CDR3 DNA reads TGTGCCAGCAGCTTGCAGGGAATTAGCAATCAGCCCCAGCATTTT. Full variable domain (outside the CDR3, taken from reference TRBV7-2 and TRBJ1-5): GAGVSQSPSNKVTEKGKDVELRCDPISGHTALYWYRQSLGQGLEFLIYFQGNSAPDKSGLPSDRFSAERTGGSVSTLTIQRTQQEDSAVYLCASSLQGISNQPQHFGDGTRLSIL.

The rearrangement joins TRBV19 to TRBJ1-5, with TRBD1 identical over 11 bases. This CDR3 has 16 residues. V shed 4 bases and J 7 bases; nucleotides not matched to a gene: 9. Germline CDR1 is LNHDA and CDR2 is SQIVND (reference sequence). CDR3 in DNA: TGTGCCAGTAGTACTCCGGGACAGGGGGTTGAGCAGCCCCAGCATTTT. This encodes CASSTPGQGVEQPQHF.

This clonotype was observed many times. The chain combines TRBV6-5 with TRBJ1-1; tentative D call: TRBD1 (5 bases). Per the germline V gene, CDR1 is MNHEY and CDR2 is SVGAGI. The ends were cut back, 7 bases at V and 1 base at J, with 16 bases in the middle. The CDR3 has 15 amino acids. In nucleotides, the CDR3 is TGTGCCAGCAAGATCGGTCGGGGCCGGAACACTGAAGCTTTCTTT. Amino acid sequence: CASKIGRGRNTEAFF.

The sample holds a few counts of this clonotype. The chain combines TRBV11-2 with TRBJ2-1, with TRBD2 matching over 9 bases. J gave up 4 bases and V 0 bases, and 1 base lay outside the gene matches. Germline lookup yields CDR1 SGHAT and CDR2 FQNNGV. CDR3 size: 15 residues. CDR3 sequence reads: CASSLESGRYNEQFF. The CDR3 DNA follows: TGTGCCAGCAGCTTAGAAAGCGGGAGGTACAATGAGCAGTTCTTC.

This clonotype was picked up many times. The chain employs TRBV12-3 or TRBV12-4 and TRBJ1-6, with 10 nucleotides matching TRBD1. J lost 8 bases, V lost 6 bases, and 4 bases had no gene match. This CDR3 is 14 amino acids long. The CDR3 reads CASSLTGGYSPLHF. CDR3 sequence (DNA): TGTGCCAGCAGCCTGACAGGGGGCTATTCACCCCTCCACTTT.

This clonotype was seen many times. V gene TRBV2 combines with J gene TRBJ1-2; no definite D call. Deletions cut 7 bases from V and 4 bases from J, with 16 bases between. Germline CDR1 and CDR2: SNHLY and FYNNEI. This CDR3 comprises 14 residues. The CDR3 here is CASTSTDPSYGYTF. The CDR3 bases are TGTGCCAGCACCTCGACGGATCCCTCCTATGGCTACACCTTC.

This clonotype was recorded at least ten times. This rearrangement joins TRBV15 to TRBJ2-7; a possible D gene is TRBD2 (5 bases). V gave up 1 base and J gave up 0 bases, with 16 bases separating them. The germline V gene encodes CDR1 LNHNV and CDR2 YYDKDF (reference sequence). The CDR3 spans 17 residues. This chain's CDR3 is CATSRGRGSGLSYEQYF. The CDR3 nucleotides read TGTGCCACCAGCAGAGGGCGAGGGAGTGGCCTCTCCTACGAGCAGTACTTC.

This clonotype was picked up many times. The genes are TRBV5-1 and TRBJ2-5, with 7 bases that match TRBD1. V lost 1 base, J lost 0 bases, and 6 bases stayed unmatched. Germline CDR1 reads SGHRS; CDR2 reads YFSETQ. The CDR3 runs 16 residues. As DNA, the CDR3 is TGCGCCAGCAGCTTGTCTACAGGGGCCTACCAAGAGACCCAGTACTTC. This translates into CASSLSTGAYQETQYF.

This clonotype has ten or more counts. The chain uses TRBV5-1 and TRBJ2-2; weak D call: TRBD2 (5 bases). Germline V gene sequence: CDR1 SGHRS, CDR2 YFSETQ. CDR3 length: 16 residues. V lost 1 base, J lost 6 bases, and 16 bases lay in between. CDR3 sequence reads: CASSLSTGTAAGELFF. In nucleotides, the CDR3 is TGCGCCAGCAGCTTGTCAACGGGAACAGCAGCCGGGGAGCTGTTTTTT.

This clonotype was found many times. This chain joins TRBV5-5 and TRBJ2-3; TRBD2 matches at 7 bases. The CDR3 runs to 16 residues. V shed 1 base and J 12 bases; nucleotides not matched to a gene: 17. The germline gives CDR1 SGHKS, CDR2 YYEKEE (reference sequence). The chain's CDR3 is CASSLNPSGMLFGQYF. The CDR3 DNA reads TGTGCCAGCAGCTTGAATCCCAGCGGGATGCTCTTCGGCCAGTATTTT.

This clonotype has a count of ten or more. The rearrangement uses TRBV28 and TRBJ2-7; possibly TRBD2 for D (5 bases). The CDR3 is 11 residues long. Germline CDR1 and CDR2: MDHEN and SYDVKM. Trimming stripped 7 bases from V and 5 bases from J, with 9 bases between. Written as DNA, the CDR3 is TGTGCCAGCACGGAGGACCACGAGCAGTACTTC. Amino acid sequence: CASTEDHEQYF.

This clonotype was picked up many times. The J gene is TRBJ1-1, the V gene TRBV7-6, with TRBD1 as a possible D gene (6 bases). V was shortened by 1 base and J by 6 bases, with 12 bases between the two germline ends. The V gene's germline CDR1 is SGHVS and CDR2 FNYEAQ. The CDR3 has 14 amino acids. In DNA form, the CDR3 reads TGTGCCAGCAGCTTAGGACGGGGGCGAGCTGAAGCTTTCTTT. Its protein product is CASSLGRGRAEAFF.

This clonotype was detected a few times. The chain has TRBV15 and TRBJ2-7, with D possibly being TRBD1 (6 bases). This CDR3 has 13 residues. Germline V gene lookup returns CDR1 LNHNV and CDR2 YYDKDF (reference sequence). V shed 2 bases and J shed 3 bases, with 8 bases lying between them. CDR3 sequence: CATSRQGIYEQYF. The CDR3 DNA sequence: TGTGCCACCAGCAGACAGGGGATCTACGAGCAGTACTTC. Complete variable domain (other parts from reference TRBV15 and TRBJ2-7): DAMVIQNPRYQVTQFGKPVTLSCSQTLNHNVMYWYQQKSSQAPKLLFHYYDKDFNNEADTPDNFQSRRPNTSFCFLDIRSPGLGDTAMYLCATSRQGIYEQYFGPGTRLTVT.

This clonotype was found many times. The V call is TRBV6-2 or TRBV6-3, the J call TRBJ2-7; 7 bases agree with TRBD1. Trimming at V came to 6 bases and at J to 11 bases, leaving 10 bases not matched to a gene. Germline V gene lookup returns CDR1 MNHEY and CDR2 SVGEGT. The CDR3 totals 12 residues. For the CDR3, the DNA is TGTGCCAGCAGCCAGGACAGGTCCAGGAAGTACTTC. Translated: CASSQDRSRKYF.